This TCR beta chain appears in the sequencing data of a study of regulatory T cells in long-lasting Graves disease. Per germline, CDR1 LNHDA and CDR2 SQIVND (reference sequence). The CDR3 has 12 amino acids. V was cut by 5 bases and J by 6 bases, with 8 bases left in between. In building TCR beta libraries, iRepertoire HTBI primers were used together with Arm-PCR of CDR3 regions. TCRdb independently ran MiXCR on the multiplex PCR reads; one entry per CDR3 protein. This sample has a few hundred thousand distinct CDR3 sequences, with approximately 15% found just once. Documented time point: newly diagnosed GD, antithyroid drugs for less than 3 months. Extracted RNA from PBMCs served as the source of the TCR library. These records were also assigned to another study, of T cells in Graves' hyperthyroidism and ophthalmopathy.

Specimen: peripheral blood mononuclear cells (PBMCs), collected at new diagnosis, from a patient treated with antithyroid drugs. V gene TRBV19 combines with J gene TRBJ1-5; D gene ambiguous. The clonotype comes from a man in his thirties or forties with Graves disease. CDR3 DNA: TGTGCCAGTAGTCTAACGGGTCAGCCCCAGCATTTT. Translation gives CASSLTGQPQHF.